This T cell receptor (beta chain) was identified in a study of blood T cell repertoires in COVID-19. For the study at large: The origin of the acute and convalescent COVID-19 samples was the United States, Italy and Spain. The analysed material was cDNA or gDNA that came from T cells, B-cell-depleted T cells, or PBMCs.

Original analysis: Nucleated cell counts were estimated from reference gene primer amplification. Generated by immunoSEQ multiplex PCR, the TCRdb table keeps only in-frame clones and is missing some. Clone size and the V and J calls come from that table; the DNA yielded D and trimming. This table holds over 250,000 clones, 80% to 90% found once. J was trimmed by 1 base and V by 6 bases; bases with no gene match: 5. The CDR3 contains 14 residues. Per germline, CDR1 MNHNY and CDR2 SVGAGI (reference sequence). This TCR derives from a woman between 50 and 59 years old with acute or convalescent COVID-19. The sample comprised peripheral blood. V gene TRBV6-6 combines with J gene TRBJ2-7, with 8 nucleotides matching TRBD2. The CDR3 region has the DNA TGTGCCAGCAGCGGATCTAGCGGGTCCTACGAGCAGTACTTC. This encodes CASSGSSGSYEQYF.